This section outlines one TCR beta chain sequence together with its context. The antigen remains unidentified. This record comes from a study of long-term antiretroviral therapy in people with HIV. Survey-level immunoSEQ v3.0 assays were run. The protocol was immunoSEQ multiplex PCR, while the TCRdb copy is restricted to in-frame clones and leaves out a portion. The table records 15,000 to 20,000 clones, more than 65% of them present only once. V lost 3 bases to trimming and J lost 9 bases; unmatched junction nucleotides: 5. The CDR3 is made up of 13 amino acids. Per germline, CDR1 KGHSH and CDR2 LQKENI. At least one PBMC sample before ART and at least two after were required. Study findings and constraints: Viral resistance, ART adherence and therapy changes all lacked available data. Regardless of time point, clones expanded before ART dominated the repertoire. Subsequent to ART, diversity was augmented yet persisted below that of transplant donor controls.

This clonotype originated in a man in his late teens or twenties with HIV. Source: unsorted PBMCs, taken at the start of antiretroviral therapy, before treatment. The chain is built from TRBV18 and TRBJ1-2; 9 bases fit TRBD1. CDR3 nucleotides: TGTGCCAGCTCACCCGGACAGGGGTATAGCTACACCTTC. It encodes CASSPGQGYSYTF.